The rows below give T cell receptor beta chains drawn from one sample of a study of blood T cell repertoires in COVID-19. TCRdb's copy holds only in-frame clones and misses some; the assay was immunoSEQ multiplex PCR. The sample holds roughly 160,000 clones, 74% seen once. The sample was peripheral blood. The source of these receptors is a woman older than 75 with acute or convalescent COVID-19. Both conserved end residues are part of each CDR3. Clone size is shown for a subset of rows, as once, few, many or a class of expanded clone.

TRBJ1-4 - TRBV3-1/TRBV3-2 CASSQSGTDEKLFF
TRBJ2-3 - TRBV24-1 CATSDGTSGFITDTQYF
TRBJ1-4 - TRBV25-1 CASSQTGGAWRGEKLFF
TRBJ2-2 few TRBV21-1 CASSKTGQGPTGELFF
TRBJ2-7 - TRBV5-4 CASSRAGPYEQYF
TRBJ2-7 - TRBV27 CASSLQTRGGSYEQYF
TRBJ2-3 - TRBV18 CASSQGEAQTDTQYF
TRBJ1-2 - TRBV10-1 CASSDSGTGDAYGYTF
TRBJ2-6 - TRBV21-1 CASSKGSSGNRGANVLTF
TRBJ2-1 - TRBV6-5 CASSSLPGQGTNEQFF
TRBJ2-5 - TRBV28 CASSRTGAGQETQYF
TRBJ1-6 once TRBV5-4 CASSPTGFNSPLHF
TRBJ2-4 - TRBV7-2 CASSVYGLAPYF
TRBJ2-1 few TRBV6-1 CASSVASGVYYNEQFF
TRBJ2-5 - TRBV19 CASSTGGTQYF
TRBJ1-5 few TRBV11-2 CASSSTGFNQPQHF
TRBJ1-6 - TRBV6-5 CASIWGSRDGSPLHF
TRBJ2-5 - TRBV6-5 CASSSGLAGVRETQYF
TRBJ2-2 - TRBV27 CASSFPGGVANTGELFF
TRBJ2-7 - TRBV6-5 CATRSAGQDSYEQYF
TRBJ2-2 - TRBV19 CASSIQGTGELFF
TRBJ1-6 - TRBV6-5 CASSYAREAYNSPLHF
TRBJ2-3 - TRBV29-1 CSSKTSGSDNTQYF
TRBJ2-7 - TRBV27 CAHGGQREQYF
TRBJ2-1 few TRBV28 CASRQRQHNEQFF